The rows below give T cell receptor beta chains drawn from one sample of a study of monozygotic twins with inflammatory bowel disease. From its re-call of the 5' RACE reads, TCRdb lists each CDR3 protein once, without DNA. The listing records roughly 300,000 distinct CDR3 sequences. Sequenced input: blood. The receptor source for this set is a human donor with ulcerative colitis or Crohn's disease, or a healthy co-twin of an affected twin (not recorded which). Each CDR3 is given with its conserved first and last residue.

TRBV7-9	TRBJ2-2	CASSPRWGVPGTGELFF
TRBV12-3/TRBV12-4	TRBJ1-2	CASSLATGPYGYTF
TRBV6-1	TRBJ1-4	CASSEARKATNEKLFF
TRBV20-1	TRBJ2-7	CSAKIAGGPGEQYF
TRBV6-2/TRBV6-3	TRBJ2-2	CASSFRTGELFF
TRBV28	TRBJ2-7	CASRTPRDWNEQYF
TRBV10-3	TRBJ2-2	CAISEGFVGTSVISGELFF
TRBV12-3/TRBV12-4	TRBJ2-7	CASSFGTGNRLGAVQYF
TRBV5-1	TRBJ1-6	CASSTQGSGSPLHF
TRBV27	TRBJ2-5	CASSWLGTQETQYF
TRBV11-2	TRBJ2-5	CASNQRGVGETQYF
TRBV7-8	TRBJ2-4	CASSGRLSGILAKNIQYF
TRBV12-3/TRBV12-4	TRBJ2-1	CASSRQGNAGEQFF
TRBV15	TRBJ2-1	CATQTGQTYNEQFF
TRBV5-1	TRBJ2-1	CASSLEEGWDEQFF
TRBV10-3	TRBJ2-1	CAIAPGLEGGEQFF
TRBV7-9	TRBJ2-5	CASSEYRTAEETQYF
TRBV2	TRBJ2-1	CASSERGRVSYNEQFF
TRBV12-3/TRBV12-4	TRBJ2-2	CASSLGVRVELFF
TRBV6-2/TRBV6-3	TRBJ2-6	CASSRPGQGFAGANVLTF
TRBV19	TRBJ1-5	CASSLTGADRYSNQPQHF
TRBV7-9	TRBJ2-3	CASSLGGLVTDTQYF
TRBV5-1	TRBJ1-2	CASSLGLGPNYGYTF